The rows below give T cell receptor beta chains drawn from one sample of a study of shared clonotypes between healthy human individuals. Measured with immunoSEQ multiplex PCR; TCRdb has only the in-frame clones, and not every one. The data hold fewer than 850,000 clones, with about 78% observed a single time. Sequenced sample: memory CD4+ T cells sorted from blood. The source is a woman between 25 and 40 years old in good health. CDR3s include the opening cysteine and the closing phenylalanine or tryptophan. The order of the fields is D gene, clone size, CDR3 length, V gene, J gene, CDR3 DNA, CDR3 protein. A D gene is named only where the DNA matches it firmly. Not all rows give a size; the values are once, few, many and, for expanded clones, a class.

>-|few|16|TRBV18|TRBJ2-7
TGTGCCAGCTCTCCAAGAGACTTAGCCGCTGCGCAAGAGCAGTACTTC
CASSPRDLAAAQEQYF
>TRBD1|once|15|TRBV5-8|TRBJ1-2
TGTGCCAGCAGCCGCTCCGGGACAGGGATCTTTGGCTACACCTTC
CASSRSGTGIFGYTF
>-|-|15|TRBV2|TRBJ2-1
TGTGCCAGCAGTGTAGAGGGGCCGGGCTACAATGAGCAGTTCTTC
CASSVEGPGYNEQFF
>TRBD1|-|15|TRBV5-1|TRBJ2-7
TGCGCCAGCAGCTTGGGCCCGGGACAGAACTACGAGCAGTACTTC
CASSLGPGQNYEQYF
>TRBD1|many|16|TRBV6-1|TRBJ1-4
TGTGCCAGCAGTGAAGCGGGGACAGGGACTAATGAAAAACTGTTTTTT
CASSEAGTGTNEKLFF
>TRBD1|-|15|TRBV28|TRBJ2-7
TGTGCCAGCAGTTCACCGGGACAGGTGATCTACGAGCAGTACTTC
CASSSPGQVIYEQYF
>-|few|11|TRBV2|TRBJ2-1
TGTGCCGGAGCAAATTACAATGAGCAGTTCTTC
CAGANYNEQFF
>-|-|14|TRBV7-9|TRBJ1-2
TGTGCCAGCAGCTACACGGGGGAAAACTATGGCTACACCTTC
CASSYTGENYGYTF
>-|few|13|TRBV28|TRBJ2-1
TGTGCCAGCAGCCCGGGCGGAAACAATGAGCAGTTCTTC
CASSPGGNNEQFF
>TRBD1|-|16|TRBV11-2|TRBJ2-7
TGTGCCAGCAGCCTAGCAGGCAGGGGGCACCTCTACGAGCAGTACTTC
CASSLAGRGHLYEQYF
>-|-|15|TRBV9|TRBJ2-3
TGTGCCAGCAGCGTAGAAGGTGCAGCAAAGGGTACGCAGTATTTT
CASSVEGAAKGTQYF
>-|few|12|TRBV28|TRBJ2-1
TGTGCCAGCAGTTCCAACCGGTGGAGGCAGTTCTTC
CASSSNRWRQFF
>-|-|14|TRBV28|TRBJ2-3
TGTGCCAGCAGTCAAGCCCGAAGGGCAGATACGCAGTATTTT
CASSQARRADTQYF
>TRBD1|-|14|TRBV5-4|TRBJ2-7
TGTGCCAGCAACCGAGACAGGGGCTCCTACGAGCAGTACTTC
CASNRDRGSYEQYF
>-|-|15|TRBV5-1|TRBJ2-3
TGCGCCAGCAGCTTGGCCGCCAGGATCACAGATACGCAGTATTTT
CASSLAARITDTQYF
>TRBD2|few|14|TRBV11-2|TRBJ2-1
TGTGCCAGCAGCTTTAGCGGGAGATCGAATGAGCAGTTCTTC
CASSFSGRSNEQFF
>TRBD1|-|14|TRBV25-1|TRBJ1-4
TGTGCCAGCGCTCTACAGGGGTCAGGGGAAAAACTGTTTTTT
CASALQGSGEKLFF
>-|-|14|TRBV5-1|TRBJ2-7
TGCGCCAGCTCGCTCGGGCAGAGAGGCTACGAGCAGTACTTC
CASSLGQRGYEQYF
>TRBD2|-|20|TRBV30|TRBJ2-6
TGTGCCTGGAGCAAGACCCCTAGCGGGTATAGACCCTCTGGGGCCAACGTCCTGACTTTC
CAWSKTPSGYRPSGANVLTF
>-|-|14|TRBV7-8|TRBJ1-3
TGTGCCAGCAGCTCCGGGGTTGTGGGAAACACCATATATTTT
CASSSGVVGNTIYF
>-|few|14|TRBV11-2|TRBJ2-5
TGTGCCAGCAGCTTAGCGGGAGCCGGGGAGACCCAGTACTTC
CASSLAGAGETQYF
>TRBD2|few|16|TRBV4-2|TRBJ2-5
TGTGCCAGCAGCCAAGAAGGCAGCGGGAGCCAAGAGACCCAGTACTTC
CASSQEGSGSQETQYF
>-|-|13|TRBV28|TRBJ1-1
TGTGCCAGCAGTTGGGGGGGGAACACTGAAGCTTTCTTT
CASSWGGNTEAFF
>TRBD1|-|14|TRBV10-1|TRBJ2-1
TGCGCCAGCAGTGAGGGACAGGGTTGGGGTGAGCAGTTCTTC
CASSEGQGWGEQFF
>TRBD1|-|17|TRBV12-5|TRBJ1-5
TGTGCTAGTGGTATTTGGACAGGGATTAATAGCAATCAGCCCCAGCATTTT
CASGIWTGINSNQPQHF
>-|-|13|TRBV27|TRBJ1-1
TGTGCCAGCAGTCCCCCGCTGGGGACTGAAGCTTTCTTT
CASSPPLGTEAFF
>-|-|15|TRBV6-5|TRBJ2-7
TGTGCCAGCAGTTACGGCTCGCACGGAATCTACGAGCAGTACTTC
CASSYGSHGIYEQYF
>-|-|15|TRBV6-5|TRBJ1-1
TGTGCCAGCAGTTATAGTCCGGGGGCGATCTCTGAAGCTTTCTTT
CASSYSPGAISEAFF
>TRBD2|-|13|TRBV7-3|TRBJ2-7
TGTGCCAGCAGCCCCTACTCTAGCGGCGAGCAGTACTTC
CASSPYSSGEQYF
>TRBD2|few|14|TRBV5-1|TRBJ2-1
TGCGCCAGCAGCTTGGTAGCGGGACCTTCTGAGCAGTTCTTC
CASSLVAGPSEQFF
>-|-|13|TRBV5-5|TRBJ2-7
TGTGCCAGCAGCTTGTGGGTTGCGGGGGAGCAGTACTTC
CASSLWVAGEQYF
>-|-|14|TRBV28|TRBJ2-7
TGTGCCAGCAGTTCCCCCGGGACCTCCTACGAGCAGTACTTC
CASSSPGTSYEQYF
>TRBD1|-|15|TRBV19|TRBJ1-1
TGTGCCAGTAGTTCTGGGACAGGGGGCTACACTGAAGCTTTCTTT
CASSSGTGGYTEAFF
>TRBD2|-|17|TRBV11-2|TRBJ2-3
TGTGCCAGCAGCCAACGGGCTGGGACTAGCGACACAGATACGCAGTATTTT
CASSQRAGTSDTDTQYF
>-|-|17|TRBV7-9|TRBJ1-4
TGTGCCAGCAGGGGGGGTCCCACGGTCGGAACTAATGAAAAACTGTTTTTT
CASRGGPTVGTNEKLFF
>-|once|16|TRBV28|TRBJ1-2
TGTGCCAGCAGTTTAGGGGGCTCCCTGCACTACTATGGCTACACCTTC
CASSLGGSLHYYGYTF
>-|few|15|TRBV5-1|TRBJ2-1
TGCGCCAGCAGCTTGGGAAGCGGCTCCTACAATGAGCAGTTCTTC
CASSLGSGSYNEQFF
>-|-|13|TRBV11-2|TRBJ2-1
TGTGCCAGCAGCTTAGCGCGGGTGGGTGAGCAGTTCTTC
CASSLARVGEQFF
>-|-|13|TRBV5-8|TRBJ1-1
TGTGCCAGCAGCTCAGGCCCCCGATGGGAGGCTTTCTTT
CASSSGPRWEAFF
>TRBD1|-|16|TRBV5-1|TRBJ2-1
TGCGCCAGCAGCTTGGGACAGGGGGCGATCTACAATGAGCAGTTCTTC
CASSLGQGAIYNEQFF
>-|few|16|TRBV5-1|TRBJ2-3
TGCGCCAGCAGCTTGGCCGGCTACCCTACCACAGATACGCAGTATTTT
CASSLAGYPTTDTQYF
>TRBD2|-|17|TRBV30|TRBJ2-3
TGTGCCTGGAGTGTATTATTGGGGGAGGGCAGCACAGATACGCAGTATTTT
CAWSVLLGEGSTDTQYF
>TRBD2|-|14|TRBV27|TRBJ2-3
TGTGCCAGCAGTTTGGCGGGAGCGGGAGATACGCAGTATTTT
CASSLAGAGDTQYF
>-|-|15|TRBV6-6|TRBJ1-4
TGTGCCAGCAGCTCACCCGTGGGGCGCGGGGAAAAACTGTTTTTT
CASSSPVGRGEKLFF
>-|-|13|TRBV2|TRBJ2-3
TGTGCCAGCAGTGGAGACAGTGCAGATACGCAGTATTTT
CASSGDSADTQYF
>-|-|16|TRBV5-1|TRBJ1-5
TGCGCCAGCAGCTTGGAACCGACAGATAGCAATCAGCCCCAGCATTTT
CASSLEPTDSNQPQHF
>TRBD1|-|13|TRBV27|TRBJ2-7
TGTGCCAGCAGTATCCGGGACAGGGGCGAGCAGTACTTC
CASSIRDRGEQYF
>-|-|12|TRBV2|TRBJ1-1
TGTGCCAGCAGTGTTCAAAACACTGAAGCTTTCTTT
CASSVQNTEAFF
>TRBD1|-|14|TRBV5-4|TRBJ2-7
TGTGCCAGCAGGCCAGACAGGGGGGCGATCGAGCAGTACTTC
CASRPDRGAIEQYF
>-|-|14|TRBV5-1|TRBJ1-1
TGCGCCAGCAGCCAACAGGGTGACGGGACTGAAGCTTTCTTT
CASSQQGDGTEAFF
>TRBD2|-|15|TRBV5-1|TRBJ2-1
TGCGCCAGCAGCCCGTTAACTAGCGCTTCCAATGAGCAGTTCTTC
CASSPLTSASNEQFF
>TRBD2|-|15|TRBV6-5|TRBJ2-1
TGTGCCAGCAGGAAACGGGAGGGACCCTTTAATGAGCAGTTCTTC
CASRKREGPFNEQFF
>-|-|15|TRBV7-2|TRBJ2-7
TGTGCCAGCAGCCCCGGGCGGGGGACAGGCTACGAGCAGTACTTC
CASSPGRGTGYEQYF
>-|-|14|TRBV28|TRBJ1-1
TGTGCCAGCAGTTTGGGGGGAATGAACACTGAAGCTTTCTTT
CASSLGGMNTEAFF